A selection of T cell receptor beta chains follows, all from one sample in a study of T cell repertoires and HLA-DP antigens. The table came from immunoSEQ multiplex PCR; TCRdb's copy has only in-frame clones and leaves some out. The data show more than 90,000 clones, over 90% seen once. Their target antigens are unknown. The sample consisted of CD4+ T cells from PBMCs. The receptor source for this set is a woman under 30 in good health and CMV-seronegative. Both conserved end residues are trimmed from each CDR3.

TRBV28	13	TRBJ1-4	ASRGYRATNEKLF
TRBV6-5	13	TRBJ1-4	ASRLNLLANEKLF
TRBV5-1	15	TRBJ1-1	ASSPAGGASGAGEAF
TRBV12-5	13	TRBJ2-1	ASGLTTDRVHEQF
TRBV5-6	13	TRBJ1-2	ASSLVRRVGYGYT
TRBV6-5	12	TRBJ2-1	ASKAGLDNNEQF
TRBV5-1	14	TRBJ1-2	ASSLVPPSPRDGYT
TRBV6-5	12	TRBJ2-7	ASRTTGVSYEQY
TRBV15	11	TRBJ2-1	ATSRAVDNEQF
TRBV19	11	TRBJ1-1	ASSAPQGPEAF
TRBV6-1	12	TRBJ1-2	ASRWDRGPGGYT
TRBV6-6	11	TRBJ2-5	ASTPGPGETQY
TRBV28	17	TRBJ2-3	ASSSRTGALSVLTDTQY
TRBV27	12	TRBJ2-7	ASSLQQGAYEQY
TRBV6-6	12	TRBJ1-2	ASSYVSFSYGYT
TRBV6-6	9	TRBJ2-5	ASSYGETQY
TRBV5-1	12	TRBJ2-1	ASSLGEVMNEQF
TRBV6-5	13	TRBJ2-1	ASSWGQAYNEEQF
TRBV7-8	11	TRBJ2-7	ASSLGAGTEQY
TRBV4-1	13	TRBJ1-1	ASSQPADRNTEAF
TRBV2	12	TRBJ1-1	ASSSEAMNTEAF
TRBV11-3	13	TRBJ2-1	ASSHDGLVQNEQF
TRBV7-3	15	TRBJ1-4	ASSSPGQQATNEKLF
TRBV6-5	11	TRBJ2-1	ASSLRYRDKQF
TRBV2	14	TRBJ2-1	ASSEPLAGANNEQF
TRBV2	14	TRBJ1-5	ASNDGTAKKNQPQH
TRBV4-1	13	TRBJ2-7	ASSPFGTGTYEQY
TRBV5-1	13	TRBJ1-2	ASSLDRSEGYGYT
TRBV7-3	14	TRBJ2-3	ASSLASTSGKNTQY
TRBV7-8	11	TRBJ2-5	ATRRGGGETQY
TRBV4-1	16	TRBJ2-5	ASSPWPVAGGPNQTQY
TRBV9	11	TRBJ2-5	ASSVDLRGTQY
TRBV19	12	TRBJ2-5	ASAFRESQETQY
TRBV6-6	14	TRBJ2-6	ASAAGGAWGANVLT
TRBV7-2	15	TRBJ2-1	ASSLWPSGLGSNEQF
TRBV11-2	15	TRBJ2-3	ASSLLGGAGMADTQY
TRBV7-3	10	TRBJ2-2	ASSTNTGELF